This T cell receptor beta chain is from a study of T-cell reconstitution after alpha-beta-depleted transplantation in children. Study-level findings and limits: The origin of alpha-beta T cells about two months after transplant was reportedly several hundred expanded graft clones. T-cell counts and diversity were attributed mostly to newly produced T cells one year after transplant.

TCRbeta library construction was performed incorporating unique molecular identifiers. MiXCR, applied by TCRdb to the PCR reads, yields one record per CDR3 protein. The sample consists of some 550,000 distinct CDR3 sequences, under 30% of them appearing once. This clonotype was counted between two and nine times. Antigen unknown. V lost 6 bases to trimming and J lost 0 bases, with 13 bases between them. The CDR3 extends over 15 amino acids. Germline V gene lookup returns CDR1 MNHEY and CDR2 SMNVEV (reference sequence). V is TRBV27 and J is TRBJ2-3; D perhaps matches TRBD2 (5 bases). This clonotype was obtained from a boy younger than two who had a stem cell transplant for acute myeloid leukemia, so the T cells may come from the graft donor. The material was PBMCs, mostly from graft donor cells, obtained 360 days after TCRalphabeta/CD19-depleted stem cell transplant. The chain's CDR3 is CASSGEAESTDTQYF. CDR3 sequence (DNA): TGTGCCAGCAGCGGGGAAGCGGAGAGCACAGATACGCAGTATTTT.